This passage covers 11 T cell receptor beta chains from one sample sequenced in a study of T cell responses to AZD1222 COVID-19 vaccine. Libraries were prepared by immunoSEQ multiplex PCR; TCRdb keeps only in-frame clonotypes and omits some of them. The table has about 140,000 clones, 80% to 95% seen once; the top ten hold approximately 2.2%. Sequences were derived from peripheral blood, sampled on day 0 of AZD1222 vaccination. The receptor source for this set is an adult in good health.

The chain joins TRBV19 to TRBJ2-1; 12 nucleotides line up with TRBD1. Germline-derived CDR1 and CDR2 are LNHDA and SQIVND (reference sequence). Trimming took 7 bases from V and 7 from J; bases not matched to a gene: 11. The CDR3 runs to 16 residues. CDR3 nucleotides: TGTGCCAGTAAGGGACAGGGGGCGCAACCCCGGAATGAGCAGTTCTTC. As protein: CASKGQGAQPRNEQFF. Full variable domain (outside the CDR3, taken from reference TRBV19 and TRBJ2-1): DGGITQSPKYLFRKEGQNVTLSCEQNLNHDAMYWYRQDPGQGLRLIYYSQIVNDFQKGDIAEGYSVSREKKESFPLTVTSAQKNPTAFYLCASKGQGAQPRNEQFFGPGTRLTVL.

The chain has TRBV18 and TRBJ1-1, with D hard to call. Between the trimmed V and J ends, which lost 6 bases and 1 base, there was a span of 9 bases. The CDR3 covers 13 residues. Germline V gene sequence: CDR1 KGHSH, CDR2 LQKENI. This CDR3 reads CASSPDTNTEAFF. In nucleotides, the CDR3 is TGTGCCAGCTCTCCCGATACGAACACTGAAGCTTTCTTT.

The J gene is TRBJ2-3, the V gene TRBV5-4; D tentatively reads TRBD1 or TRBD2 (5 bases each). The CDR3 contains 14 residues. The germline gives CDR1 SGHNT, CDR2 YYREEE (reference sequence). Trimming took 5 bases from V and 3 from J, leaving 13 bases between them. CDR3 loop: CASSPSWGTDTQYF. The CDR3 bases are TGTGCCAGCAGTCCGAGTTGGGGGACAGATACGCAGTATTTT. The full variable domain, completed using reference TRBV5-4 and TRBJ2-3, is ETGVTQSPTHLIKTRGQQVTLRCSSQSGHNTVSWYQQALGQGPQFIFQYYREEENGRGNFPPRFSGLQFPNYSSELNVNALELDDSALYLCASSPSWGTDTQYFGPGTRLTVL.

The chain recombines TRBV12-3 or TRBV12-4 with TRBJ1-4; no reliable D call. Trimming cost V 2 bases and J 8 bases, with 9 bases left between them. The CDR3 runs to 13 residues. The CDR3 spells CASSLSLSEKLFF. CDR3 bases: TGTGCCAGCAGTTTAAGTCTATCGGAAAAACTGTTTTTT.

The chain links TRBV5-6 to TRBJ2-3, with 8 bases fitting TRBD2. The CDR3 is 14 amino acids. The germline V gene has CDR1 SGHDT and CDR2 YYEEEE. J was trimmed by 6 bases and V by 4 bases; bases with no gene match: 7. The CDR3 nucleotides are TGTGCCAGCAGCCCGGGGGGGAGGCGGGATACGCAGTATTTT. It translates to CASSPGGRRDTQYF.

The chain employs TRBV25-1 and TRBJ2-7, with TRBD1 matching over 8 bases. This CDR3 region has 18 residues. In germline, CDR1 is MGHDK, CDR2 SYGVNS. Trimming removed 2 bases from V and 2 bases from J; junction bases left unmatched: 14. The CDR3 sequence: CASSETIGWTGRTYEQYF. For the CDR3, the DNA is TGTGCCAGCAGTGAAACGATTGGGTGGACAGGGCGAACCTACGAGCAGTACTTC.

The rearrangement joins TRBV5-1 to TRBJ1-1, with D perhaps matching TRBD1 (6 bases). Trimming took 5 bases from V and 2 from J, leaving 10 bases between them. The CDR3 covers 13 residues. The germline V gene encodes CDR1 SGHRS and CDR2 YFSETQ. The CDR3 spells CASRLQGNTEAFF. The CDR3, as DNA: TGCGCCAGCAGGTTACAGGGAAACACTGAAGCTTTCTTT.

CDR3 amino acids: CATAPGREGSGANVLTF. The CDR3 DNA reads as TGTGCCACCGCGCCAGGGAGAGAGGGCTCTGGGGCCAACGTCCTGACTTTC. The J gene is TRBJ2-6, the V gene TRBV10-3; D tentatively reads TRBD1 or TRBD2 (5 bases each). Per germline, CDR1 ENHRY and CDR2 SYGVKD. The CDR3 is 17 residues long. The V end was cut by 10 bases, the J end by 0 bases, with 19 bases between.

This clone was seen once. The CDR3 loop reads CASSFDSGGRSTDTQYF. The CDR3 bases are TGTGCCAGCAGCTTTGATAGCGGGGGTCGCAGCACAGATACGCAGTATTTT. This chain links TRBV7-9 with TRBJ2-3, with TRBD2 matching over 9 bases. The V segment lost 3 bases and the J segment 0 bases; nucleotides outside the gene matches: 7. Germline CDR1 is SEHNR and CDR2 is FQNEAQ (reference sequence). The CDR3 is 17 amino acids.

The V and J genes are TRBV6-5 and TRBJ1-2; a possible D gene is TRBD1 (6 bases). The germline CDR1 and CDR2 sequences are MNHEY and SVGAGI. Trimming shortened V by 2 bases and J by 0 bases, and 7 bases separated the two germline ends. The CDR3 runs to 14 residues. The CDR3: CASSYRDTNYGYTF. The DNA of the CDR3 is TGTGCCAGCAGTTACCGGGACACTAACTATGGCTACACCTTC.

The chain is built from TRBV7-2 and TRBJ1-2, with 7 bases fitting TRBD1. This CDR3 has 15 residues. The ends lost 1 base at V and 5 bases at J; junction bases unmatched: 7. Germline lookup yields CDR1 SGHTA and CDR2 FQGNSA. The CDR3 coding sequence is TGTGCCAGCAGCTTAGACCGGGACAGAGGGTATGGCTACACCTTC. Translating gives CASSLDRDRGYGYTF.